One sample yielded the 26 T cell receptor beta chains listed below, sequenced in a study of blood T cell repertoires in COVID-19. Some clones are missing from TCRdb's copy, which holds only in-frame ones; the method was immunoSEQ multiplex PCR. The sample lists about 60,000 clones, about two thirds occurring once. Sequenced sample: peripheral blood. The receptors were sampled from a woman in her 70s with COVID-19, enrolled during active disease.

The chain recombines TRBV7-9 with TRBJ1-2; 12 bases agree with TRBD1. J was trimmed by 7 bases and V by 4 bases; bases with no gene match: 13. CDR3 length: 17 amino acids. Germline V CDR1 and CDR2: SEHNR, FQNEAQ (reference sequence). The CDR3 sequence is CASSSGQGAPRGSGYTF. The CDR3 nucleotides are TGTGCCAGCAGCTCGGGACAGGGGGCCCCCCGTGGAAGTGGCTACACCTTC.

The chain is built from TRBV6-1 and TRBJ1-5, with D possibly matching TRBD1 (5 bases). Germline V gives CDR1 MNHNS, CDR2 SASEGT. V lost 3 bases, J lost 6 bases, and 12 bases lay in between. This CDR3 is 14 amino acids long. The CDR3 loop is CASSDRARGQPQHF. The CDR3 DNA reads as TGTGCCAGCAGTGACAGGGCCCGCGGTCAGCCCCAGCATTTT.

As DNA, the CDR3 is TGTGCCACCCCGGGACTATACACGAATGAGCAGTTCTTC. This encodes CATPGLYTNEQFF. The chain joins TRBV7-3 to TRBJ2-1, with 7 bases identical to TRBD2. CDR3 size: 13 residues. CDR1 and CDR2 from the germline V gene are SGHTA and FQGTGA. The J segment lost 7 bases and the V segment lost 10 bases, leaving 10 bases of the junction unmatched.

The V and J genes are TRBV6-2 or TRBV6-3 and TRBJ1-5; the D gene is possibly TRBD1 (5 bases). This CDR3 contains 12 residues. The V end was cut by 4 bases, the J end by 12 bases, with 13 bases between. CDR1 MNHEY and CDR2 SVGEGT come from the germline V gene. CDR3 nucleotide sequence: TGTGCCAGCAGTTCCAAAGGGGTGCGCCAGCATTTT. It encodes CASSSKGVRQHF.

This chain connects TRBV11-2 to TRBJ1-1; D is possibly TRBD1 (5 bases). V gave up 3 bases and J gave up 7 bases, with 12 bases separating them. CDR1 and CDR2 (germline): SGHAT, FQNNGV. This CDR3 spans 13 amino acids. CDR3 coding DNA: TGTGCCAGCAGCTTTGAATACAGGCTTGAAGCTTTCTTT. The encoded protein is CASSFEYRLEAFF.

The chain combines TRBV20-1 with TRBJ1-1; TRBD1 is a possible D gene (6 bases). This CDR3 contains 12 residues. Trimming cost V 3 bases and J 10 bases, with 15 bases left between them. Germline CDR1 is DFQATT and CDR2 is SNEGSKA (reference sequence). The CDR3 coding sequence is TGCAGTGCTAGTGAGGACAGCCTTGCAGCTTTCTTT. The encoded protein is CSASEDSLAAFF.

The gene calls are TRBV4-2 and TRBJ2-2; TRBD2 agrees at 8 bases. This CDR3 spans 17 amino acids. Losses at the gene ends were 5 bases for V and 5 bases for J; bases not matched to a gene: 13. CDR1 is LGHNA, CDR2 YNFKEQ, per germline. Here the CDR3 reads CASSRGRSGSGTGELFF. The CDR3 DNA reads TGTGCCAGCAGCAGGGGTCGCAGCGGGAGCGGAACCGGGGAGCTGTTTTTT.

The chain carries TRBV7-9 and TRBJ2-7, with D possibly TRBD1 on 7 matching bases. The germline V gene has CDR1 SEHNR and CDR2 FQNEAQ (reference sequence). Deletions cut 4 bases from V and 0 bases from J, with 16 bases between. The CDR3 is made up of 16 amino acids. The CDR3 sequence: CASSSPAGGISYEQYF. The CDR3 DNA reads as TGTGCCAGCAGCTCCCCGGCAGGGGGGATCTCCTACGAGCAGTACTTC.

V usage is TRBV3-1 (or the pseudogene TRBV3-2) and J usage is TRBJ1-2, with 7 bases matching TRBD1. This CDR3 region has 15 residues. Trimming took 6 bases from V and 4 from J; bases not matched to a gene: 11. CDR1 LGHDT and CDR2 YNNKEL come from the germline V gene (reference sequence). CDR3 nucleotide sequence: TGTGCCAGCAGACCTCGGACAGGCCCACGCTATGGCTACACCTTC. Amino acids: CASRPRTGPRYGYTF.

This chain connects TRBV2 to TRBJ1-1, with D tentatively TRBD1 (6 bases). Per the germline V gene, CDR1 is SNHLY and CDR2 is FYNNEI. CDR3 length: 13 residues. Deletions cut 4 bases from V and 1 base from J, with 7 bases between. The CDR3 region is CASSADRNTEAFF. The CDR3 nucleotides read TGTGCCAGCAGTGCGGACAGGAACACTGAAGCTTTCTTT.

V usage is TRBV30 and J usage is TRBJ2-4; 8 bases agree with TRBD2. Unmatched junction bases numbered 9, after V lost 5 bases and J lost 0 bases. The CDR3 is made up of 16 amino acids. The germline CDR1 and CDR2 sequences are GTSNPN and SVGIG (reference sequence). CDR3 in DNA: TGTGCCTGGGGTCCCCAGCGGGAGCTAGCCAAAAACATTCAGTACTTC. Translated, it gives CAWGPQRELAKNIQYF.

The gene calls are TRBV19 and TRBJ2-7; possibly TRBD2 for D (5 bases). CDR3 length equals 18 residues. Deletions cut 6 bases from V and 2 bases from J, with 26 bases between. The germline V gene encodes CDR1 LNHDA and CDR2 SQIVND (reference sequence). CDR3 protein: CASSLTLREQQYTYEQYF. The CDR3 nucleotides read TGTGCCAGTAGCCTCACCCTAAGGGAGCAGCAGTATACCTACGAGCAGTACTTC.

The CDR3 protein is CASSIRGGPGANVLTF. The CDR3 DNA reads TGTGCCAGTAGTATACGGGGGGGTCCTGGGGCCAACGTCCTGACTTTC. The V call is TRBV19, the J call TRBJ2-6, with 8 bases matching TRBD2. The junction had 2 bases not matched to a gene; V was cut back by 2 bases and J by 2 bases. CDR1 and CDR2 (germline): LNHDA, SQIVND (reference sequence). The CDR3 loop spans 16 amino acids.

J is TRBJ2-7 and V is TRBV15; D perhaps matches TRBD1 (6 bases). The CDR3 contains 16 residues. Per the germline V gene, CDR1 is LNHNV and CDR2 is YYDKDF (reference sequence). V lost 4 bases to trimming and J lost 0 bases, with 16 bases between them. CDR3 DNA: TGTGCCACCAGCATGCCCCTAACAGGGAGCTCCTACGAGCAGTACTTC. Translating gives CATSMPLTGSSYEQYF.

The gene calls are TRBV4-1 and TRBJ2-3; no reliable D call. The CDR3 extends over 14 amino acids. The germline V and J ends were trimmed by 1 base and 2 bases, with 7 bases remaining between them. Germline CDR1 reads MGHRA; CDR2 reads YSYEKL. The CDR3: CASSQVSITDTQYF. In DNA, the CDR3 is TGCGCCAGCAGCCAAGTGTCCATCACAGATACGCAGTATTTT.

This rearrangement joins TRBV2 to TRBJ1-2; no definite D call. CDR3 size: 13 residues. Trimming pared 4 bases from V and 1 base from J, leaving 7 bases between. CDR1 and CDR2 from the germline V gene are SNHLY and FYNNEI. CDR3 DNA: TGTGCCAGCAGTGGCCAGATTAACTATGGCTACACCTTC. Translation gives CASSGQINYGYTF.

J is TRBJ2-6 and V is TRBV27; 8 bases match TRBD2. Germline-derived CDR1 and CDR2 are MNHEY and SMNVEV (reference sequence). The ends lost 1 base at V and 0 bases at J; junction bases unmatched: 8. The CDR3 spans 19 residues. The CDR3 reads CASSLFSSGLNSGANVLTF. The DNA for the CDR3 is TGTGCCAGCAGTTTATTTTCTAGCGGGCTCAACTCTGGGGCCAACGTCCTGACTTTC.

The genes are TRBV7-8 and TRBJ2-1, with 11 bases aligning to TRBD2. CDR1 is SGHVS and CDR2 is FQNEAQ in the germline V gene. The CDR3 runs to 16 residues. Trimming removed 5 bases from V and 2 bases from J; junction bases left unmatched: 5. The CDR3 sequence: CASSPRGLAAYNEQFF. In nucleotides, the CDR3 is TGTGCCAGCAGCCCTAGGGGACTAGCGGCCTACAATGAGCAGTTCTTC.

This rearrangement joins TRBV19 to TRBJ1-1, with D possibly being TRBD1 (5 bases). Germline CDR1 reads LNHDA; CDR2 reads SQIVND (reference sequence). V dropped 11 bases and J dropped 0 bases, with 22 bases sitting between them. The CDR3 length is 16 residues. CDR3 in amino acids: CAVLGGDYSMNTEAFF. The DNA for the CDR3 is TGTGCCGTTTTGGGAGGGGACTATTCAATGAACACTGAAGCTTTCTTT.

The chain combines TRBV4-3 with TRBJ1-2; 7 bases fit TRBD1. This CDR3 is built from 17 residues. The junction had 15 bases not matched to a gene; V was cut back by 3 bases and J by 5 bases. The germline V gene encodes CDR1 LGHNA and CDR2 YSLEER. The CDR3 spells CASSHRISGTVSYGYTF. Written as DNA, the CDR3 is TGCGCCAGCAGCCACCGAATCTCCGGGACAGTCTCTTATGGCTACACCTTC.

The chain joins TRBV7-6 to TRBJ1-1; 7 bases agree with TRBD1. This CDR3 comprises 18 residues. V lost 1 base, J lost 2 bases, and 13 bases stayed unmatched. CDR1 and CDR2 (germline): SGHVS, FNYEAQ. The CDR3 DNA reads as TGTGCCAGCAGCTTAGGGGCATTCGAGGGGGCTCCAAACACTGAAGCTTTCTTT. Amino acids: CASSLGAFEGAPNTEAFF.

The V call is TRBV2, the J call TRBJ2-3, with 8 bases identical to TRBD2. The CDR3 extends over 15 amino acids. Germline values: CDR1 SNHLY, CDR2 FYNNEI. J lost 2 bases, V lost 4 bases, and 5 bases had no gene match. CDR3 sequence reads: CASSGAGGTTDTQYF. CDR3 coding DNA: TGTGCCAGCAGTGGGGCGGGGGGAACCACAGATACGCAGTATTTT.

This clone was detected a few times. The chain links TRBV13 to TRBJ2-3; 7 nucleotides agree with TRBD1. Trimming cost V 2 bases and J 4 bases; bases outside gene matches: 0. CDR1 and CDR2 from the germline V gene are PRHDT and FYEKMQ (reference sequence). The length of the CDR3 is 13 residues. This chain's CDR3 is CASSLQGADTQYF. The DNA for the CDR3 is TGTGCCAGCAGCTTACAGGGGGCAGATACGCAGTATTTT.

The CDR3 nucleotides are TGTGCCAGTAGGGTCAGGGGTCTCGACACTGAAGCTTTCTTT. Its translation is CASRVRGLDTEAFF. V is TRBV19 and J is TRBJ1-1, with TRBD1 as a possible D gene (6 bases). Deletions cut 6 bases from V and 3 bases from J, with 14 bases between. Germline loops: CDR1 LNHDA, CDR2 SQIVND (reference sequence). The CDR3 length is 14 residues.

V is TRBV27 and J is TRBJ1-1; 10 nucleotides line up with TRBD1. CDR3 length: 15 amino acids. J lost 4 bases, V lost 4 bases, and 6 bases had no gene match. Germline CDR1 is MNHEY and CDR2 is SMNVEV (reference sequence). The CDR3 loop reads CASSSGTGVRTEAFF. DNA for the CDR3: TGTGCCAGCAGTTCCGGGACAGGGGTTCGCACTGAAGCTTTCTTT.

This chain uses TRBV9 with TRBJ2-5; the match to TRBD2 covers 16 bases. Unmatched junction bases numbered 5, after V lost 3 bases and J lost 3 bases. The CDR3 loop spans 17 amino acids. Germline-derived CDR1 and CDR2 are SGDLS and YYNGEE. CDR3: CASSAGTSGGGEETQYF. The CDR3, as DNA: TGTGCCAGCAGCGCCGGGACTAGCGGGGGGGGAGAAGAGACCCAGTACTTC.